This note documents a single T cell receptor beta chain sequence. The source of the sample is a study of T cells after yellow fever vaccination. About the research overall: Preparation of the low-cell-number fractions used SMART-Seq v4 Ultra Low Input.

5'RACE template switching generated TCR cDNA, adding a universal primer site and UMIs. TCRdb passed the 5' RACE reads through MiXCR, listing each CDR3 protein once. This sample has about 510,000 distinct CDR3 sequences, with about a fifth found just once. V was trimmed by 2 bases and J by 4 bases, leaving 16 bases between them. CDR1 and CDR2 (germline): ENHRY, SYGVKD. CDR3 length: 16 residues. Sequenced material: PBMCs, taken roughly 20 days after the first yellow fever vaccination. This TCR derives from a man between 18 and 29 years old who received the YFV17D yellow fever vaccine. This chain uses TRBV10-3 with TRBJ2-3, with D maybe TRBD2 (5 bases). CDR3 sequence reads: CAISERAARGSDTQYF. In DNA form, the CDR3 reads TGTGCCATCAGTGAGAGGGCCGCCCGAGGGTCAGATACGCAGTATTTT.